Listed below are T cell receptor beta chains from one sample, sequenced in a study of shared clonotypes between healthy human individuals. The repertoire was sequenced with immunoSEQ multiplex PCR; TCRdb's copy has only in-frame clones and lacks some. The sample holds about 1 million clones; about 75% are singletons and the top ten take over 1.3%. The specimen was memory CD4+ T cells sorted from blood. These receptors were obtained from a man between 18 and 29 years old in good health. The CDR3 runs from the conserved cysteine through the conserved F or W. A D gene is named only where the DNA matches it firmly. Size tells how often a clone was seen (once, few, many) or the class of an expanded clone, and some rows leave it out.

V	size	J	D	DNA	CDR3
TRBV5-6	.	TRBJ2-5	.	TGTGCCAGCATGAGGCAGCAAGAGACCCAGTACTTC	CASMRQQETQYF
TRBV10-3	.	TRBJ1-2	.	TGTGCCATCAGTGATCGCGACAGAAACTATGGCTACACCTTC	CAISDRDRNYGYTF
TRBV5-4	few	TRBJ1-1	.	TGTGCCAGCAGCTTGGGGGTGAACACTGAAGCTTTCTTT	CASSLGVNTEAFF
TRBV28	.	TRBJ1-2	TRBD1	TGTGCCAGCAGGGCCTCGGGCGGACAGGCCTATGGCTACACCTTC	CASRASGGQAYGYTF
TRBV9	.	TRBJ2-3	.	TGTGCCAGCAGCGTGGACGGTCATAGCACAGATACGCAGTATTTT	CASSVDGHSTDTQYF
TRBV5-1	.	TRBJ2-2	.	TGCGCCAGCAGCTCCGGTACCGGGTGGACCGGGGAGCTGTTTTTT	CASSSGTGWTGELFF
TRBV19	many	TRBJ2-3	TRBD1	TGTGCCAGTAGTATCGCAGGGGGCGCAACAGATACGCAGTATTTT	CASSIAGGATDTQYF
TRBV2	.	TRBJ1-4	.	TGTGCCAGCAGCTCAGGGGTATTGAGGGAAAAACTGTTTTTT	CASSSGVLREKLFF
TRBV12-5	.	TRBJ2-7	TRBD2	TGTGCTAGTGGCACCGGGACTAGGCAGTACTTC	CASGTGTRQYF
TRBV30	.	TRBJ1-2	TRBD1	TGTGCCCAGGGGGGGTCTCCTTCTAACTATGGCTACACCTTC	CAQGGSPSNYGYTF
TRBV5-1	.	TRBJ2-3	TRBD1	TGCGCCAGCAGCAAAACAGGGGACGGCACAGATACGCAGTATTTT	CASSKTGDGTDTQYF
TRBV19	.	TRBJ1-2	.	TGTGCCAGTGCCCTAGCAGGGGTTAGCTATGGCTACACCTTC	CASALAGVSYGYTF
TRBV7-6	.	TRBJ1-6	.	TGTGCCAGCAGCACAACAGAAGCAGCCTATAATTCACCCCTCCACTTT	CASSTTEAAYNSPLHF
TRBV30	.	TRBJ1-6	.	TGTGCCTGGAGTGTCGGGCCAGTGAATAATTCACCCCTCCACTTT	CAWSVGPVNNSPLHF
TRBV30	few	TRBJ1-3	TRBD1	TGTGCCTGGAGTGGAAAAGCCGGGACAGGGTGGGAAAACACCATATATTTT	CAWSGKAGTGWENTIYF
TRBV11-2	.	TRBJ2-7	TRBD2	TGTGCCAGCAGGGGTGGGACTAGTTTCAACGAGCAGTACTTC	CASRGGTSFNEQYF